The entry that follows covers one T cell receptor beta chain sequence. This sample was included in a study of shared T cell receptors in the human thymus. TCRdb's table, derived via immunoSEQ multiplex PCR, lists solely in-frame clones and lacks some. The table records 500,000 to 750,000 clones, 88% of them present only once. V was pared by 8 bases and J by 0 bases, with 15 bases of the junction left unmatched. CDR1 and CDR2 (germline): SNHLY, FYNNEI. CDR3 length: 18 amino acids. This sample also appeared in a second study, on human thymus T cells. That report notes: Healthy Finnish infants undergoing corrective surgery for congenital heart defects were the donors. Thymic tissue was derived from resections collected during corrective heart surgery. Apparent skewing of V and J gene usage characterized both thymic and blood repertoires. Thymic repertoires of unrelated individuals were reported in related research to overlap highly.

J is TRBJ2-3 and V is TRBV2; 9 bases fit TRBD2. The receptor was derived from a boy in the first two years of life with a congenital heart defect. Sequencing was done on a sample of thymocytes. This CDR3 is CASRISGRDAPSTDTQYF. The CDR3 DNA is TGTGCCAGCCGGATTAGCGGGAGAGACGCCCCTAGCACAGATACGCAGTATTTT.